Sequencing of this TCR beta chain was carried out in a study of blood T cell repertoires in COVID-19. Profiled with immunoSEQ multiplex PCR; TCRdb holds only in-frame clones, not every one. Of about 250,000 clones in the sample, 88% are singletons; the top ten hold 3%. On this clone itself: Within the sample, other DNA sequences also encode this same CDR3.

Germline loops: CDR1 SNHLY, CDR2 FYNNEI. The CDR3 is 13 residues long. Germline trimming cut 3 bases from V and 4 bases from J; bases unmatched to any gene: 2. Recruits, aged roughly 18 to 89 years, lived in 24 US areas. Specimen: PBMCs or T cells enriched from blood (not recorded which). The receptor's source is a woman aged 45-59 years who had recovered from COVID-19. V and J are TRBV2 and TRBJ1-2, with 7 bases that match TRBD1. CDR3 residues: CASSENRGYGYTF. CDR3 DNA sequence: TGTGCCAGCAGTGAGAACAGGGGCTATGGCTACACCTTC.